These 7 T cell receptor beta chains were all obtained from the same sample, sequenced in a study of blood T cell repertoires in COVID-19. Libraries were prepared by immunoSEQ multiplex PCR; TCRdb keeps only in-frame clonotypes and omits some of them. Seen here are about 230,000 clones, roughly 80% observed once, and the top ten hold approximately 4.8%. Sequenced input: peripheral blood. Receptors were obtained from a man aged 45-60 years with active or convalescent COVID-19.

A few counts support this clone. The gene calls are TRBV29-1 and TRBJ2-5, with D possibly being TRBD1 (5 bases). The CDR3 extends over 14 amino acids. Germline CDR1 SQVTM, CDR2 ANQGSEA. V lost 7 bases and J 6 bases, leaving 21 bases between the germline ends. The CDR3 loop is CSALRWGREQTQYF. The CDR3 DNA is TGCAGCGCCCTGAGGTGGGGCAGGGAACAGACCCAGTACTTC. Full variable domain (outside the CDR3, taken from reference TRBV29-1 and TRBJ2-5): SAVISQKPSRDICQRGTSLTIQCQVDSQVTMMFWYRQQPGQSLTLIATANQGSEATYESGFVIDKFPISRPNLTFSTLTVSNMSPEDSSIYLCSALRWGREQTQYFGPGTRLLVL.

Here the CDR3 reads CASSPSNPDSSRFF. For the CDR3, the DNA is TGTGCCAGCAGCCCCTCAAACCCGGACTCCTCAAGATTCTTC. The chain uses TRBV7-8 and TRBJ2-1, with D possibly TRBD2 on 5 matching bases. Deletions cut 5 bases from V and 16 bases from J, with 24 bases between. Germline-derived CDR1 and CDR2 are SGHVS and FQNEAQ. This CDR3 has 14 residues.

This clone was seen ten or more times. The chain employs TRBV11-2 and TRBJ1-1; TRBD1 might be the D (5 bases). V shed 1 base and J shed 0 bases, with 9 bases lying between them. The CDR3 consists of 15 residues. The germline V gene has CDR1 SGHAT and CDR2 FQNNGV. The CDR3 is CASSLGGVMNTEAFF. The CDR3 nucleotides read TGTGCCAGCAGCTTAGGGGGGGTAATGAACACTGAAGCTTTCTTT.

The chain recombines TRBV19 with TRBJ2-7; 12 positions match TRBD2. The V and J ends lost 3 bases and 0 bases, in that order; junction bases with no gene match: 9. From germline, CDR1 is LNHDA and CDR2 SQIVND (reference sequence). The CDR3 contains 18 residues. The CDR3 coding sequence is TGTGCCAGTAGTATGGGGAGACTAGCGGGGGTGAGCTCCTACGAGCAGTACTTC. Protein sequence: CASSMGRLAGVSSYEQYF. Full variable domain (missing parts from reference TRBV19 and TRBJ2-7): DGGITQSPKYLFRKEGQNVTLSCEQNLNHDAMYWYRQDPGQGLRLIYYSQIVNDFQKGDIAEGYSVSREKKESFPLTVTSAQKNPTAFYLCASSMGRLAGVSSYEQYFGPGTRLTVT.

V is TRBV6-2 or TRBV6-3 and J is TRBJ1-1; D unclear. Germline V gives CDR1 MNHEY, CDR2 SVGEGT. Trimming cost V 2 bases and J 7 bases, with 5 bases left between them. The CDR3 is 11 amino acids. DNA for the CDR3: TGTGCCAGCAGTTACGGAGTTGAAGCTTTCTTT. It is translated as CASSYGVEAFF.

V and J are TRBV11-3 and TRBJ2-1; no definite D call. The CDR3 loop spans 13 amino acids. The germline V and J ends were trimmed by 0 bases and 4 bases, with 4 bases remaining between them. Germline CDR1 is SGHNT and CDR2 is YENEEA. Here the CDR3 reads CASSLDSYNEQFF. CDR3 DNA: TGTGCCAGCAGCTTAGACAGTTACAATGAGCAGTTCTTC. The full variable domain, in which reference TRBV11-3 and TRBJ2-1 provide the parts outside the CDR3, is EAGVVQSPRYKIIEKKQPVAFWCNPISGHNTLYWYLQNLGQGPELLIRYENEEAVDDSQLPKDRFSAERLKGVDSTLKIQPAELGDSAVYLCASSLDSYNEQFFGPGTRLTVL.

The J gene is TRBJ1-4, the V gene TRBV19; D unclear. Germline V gives CDR1 LNHDA, CDR2 SQIVND (reference sequence). Trimming took off 7 bases at V and 0 bases at J, with 9 bases between the two ends. CDR3 size: 14 residues. CDR3 in amino acids: CASTEAATNEKLFF. CDR3 nucleotides: TGTGCCAGTACAGAGGCTGCAACTAATGAAAAACTGTTTTTT. The complete variable domain, with remaining parts taken from reference TRBV19 and TRBJ1-4, reads DGGITQSPKYLFRKEGQNVTLSCEQNLNHDAMYWYRQDPGQGLRLIYYSQIVNDFQKGDIAEGYSVSREKKESFPLTVTSAQKNPTAFYLCASTEAATNEKLFFGSGTQLSVL.